This T cell receptor beta chain emerged from a study of shared clonotypes between healthy human individuals. Sequencing used immunoSEQ multiplex PCR; TCRdb keeps in-frame clones, though not all of them. The sample consists of some 2,100,000 clones, nearly 97% of them appearing once. The CDR3 has 15 amino acids. The germline V gene encodes CDR1 SGHNT and CDR2 YYREEE (reference sequence). V lost 4 bases and J 7 bases, leaving 21 bases between the germline ends. V gene TRBV5-4 combines with J gene TRBJ2-7, with TRBD1 as a possible D gene (6 bases). The sequenced sample was naive CD4+ T cells sorted from blood. Specified subset: CD45RA+ positively selected. The sequence derives from a man younger than 30 in good health. The DNA of the CDR3 is TGTGCCAGCAGCCTGCCCTCCGGCACAGGGTTTGAGCAGTACTTC. Its translation: CASSLPSGTGFEQYF.